The clone carrying this TCR beta chain was counted a few times. Its antigen is not identified. Primed by a sample-barcoded 5' primer and a J-beta primer mix, a second PCR proceeded for 7 to 11 cycles. TCRdb analysed the 5' RACE reads with MiXCR anew, one entry per CDR3 protein. The sample lists fewer than 800,000 distinct CDR3 sequences, 20% to 30% occurring once. The data were obtained in a study of blood T cells in healthy people across ages. The CDR3 totals 14 residues. CDR1 SEHNR and CDR2 FQNEAQ come from the germline V gene (reference sequence). V lost 5 bases to trimming and J lost 2 bases; unmatched junction nucleotides: 3. Study-level findings and limits: Long-lived donors exceeded aged donors in naive CD4+ cells and diversity.

The same specimen was also included in a second study, on T cells of mothers and their children. That paper adds: The data showed no persistent microchimeric T cell clones.

The receptor's source is a boy aged 5-17 years in good health. The sample was blood. The V gene is TRBV7-9, the J gene TRBJ2-7; 10 bases map to TRBD1. CDR3 coding DNA: TGTGCCAGCAGCGGACAGGGGGGTACCTACGAGCAGTACTTC. Translated, it gives CASSGQGGTYEQYF.